What follows are 29 T cell receptor beta chains derived from one specimen sequenced in a study of T cells after yellow fever vaccination. From the 5' RACE reads, TCRdb called clonotypes with MiXCR, one entry per CDR3 protein. This table holds about 210,000 distinct CDR3 sequences, approximately 6.3% found once. Source: CD4+ T cells sorted from PBMCs, taken on the day of the yellow fever booster vaccination. These receptors were taken from a man aged 25-45 years who received the YFV17D yellow fever vaccine.

This chain joins TRBV15 and TRBJ1-4, with a weak D call TRBD1 (5 bases). V lost 3 bases and J 2 bases, leaving 7 bases between the germline ends. The CDR3 has 14 residues. The germline V gene encodes CDR1 LNHNV and CDR2 YYDKDF (reference sequence). The CDR3 loop reads CATSRTVTNEKLFF. CDR3 in DNA: TGTGCCACCAGCAGGACAGTTACTAATGAAAAACTGTTTTTT.

This clonotype was counted a few times. The J gene is TRBJ1-2, the V gene TRBV20-1; D not certain. Per the germline V gene, CDR1 is DFQATT and CDR2 is SNEGSKA (reference sequence). The CDR3 is 14 amino acids. Trimming removed 5 bases from V and 8 bases from J, with 21 bases in between. The CDR3 DNA follows: TGCAGTGCTCCAGAGGTTCAACAGAAGGCGGGCTACACCTTC. Amino acids: CSAPEVQQKAGYTF.

A few counts support this clonotype. The gene calls are TRBV6-1 and TRBJ2-7; D unresolved. Germline lookup yields CDR1 MNHNS and CDR2 SASEGT. V dropped 5 bases and J dropped 6 bases, with 20 bases sitting between them. The CDR3 spans 15 residues. CDR3 sequence (DNA): TGTGCCAGCAGTAAAGACGGACCTCTTCACTCCGAGCAGTACTTC. It is translated as CASSKDGPLHSEQYF.

This clonotype was seen at least ten times. V usage is TRBV7-2 and J usage is TRBJ2-1; TRBD1 might be the D (5 bases). Between the trimmed V and J ends, which lost 5 bases and 10 bases, there was a span of 12 bases. Germline V gene data show CDR1 as SGHTA and CDR2 as FQGNSA. CDR3 length: 12 residues. The chain's CDR3 is CASSLRGGEQFF. The CDR3 coding sequence is TGTGCCAGCAGCCTAAGGGGCGGAGAGCAGTTCTTC.

This clonotype was found many times. The J gene is TRBJ2-3, the V gene TRBV3-1; TRBD1 matches 11 bases. CDR1 is LGHDT and CDR2 is YNNKEL in the germline V gene (reference sequence). Trimming cost V 4 bases and J 3 bases; bases outside gene matches: 6. This CDR3 is 16 amino acids long. This chain's CDR3 is CASSRTGTGGTDTQYF. CDR3 sequence (DNA): TGTGCCAGCAGCCGGACCGGGACAGGGGGGACAGATACGCAGTATTTT.

This clonotype was seen repeatedly, ten times or more. The chain is built from TRBV12-3 or TRBV12-4 and TRBJ2-2, with D tentatively TRBD2 (6 bases). Trimming removed 3 bases from V and 4 bases from J, with 15 bases in between. CDR3 length: 16 amino acids. This chain's CDR3 is CASSFLAVRPTGELFF. Here the CDR3 DNA reads TGTGCCAGCAGTTTCTTAGCGGTCAGACCCACCGGGGAGCTGTTTTTT.

This clonotype was counted only a few times. J is TRBJ2-5 and V is TRBV12-3 or TRBV12-4; 7 nucleotides line up with TRBD2. This CDR3 has 12 residues. The V segment lost 6 bases and the J segment 5 bases; nucleotides outside the gene matches: 3. This CDR3 reads CASRGGGETQYF. The CDR3 DNA follows: TGTGCCAGCAGGGGGGGGGGTGAGACCCAGTACTTC.

In its sample, this clonotype was seen many times. The chain links TRBV7-9 to TRBJ2-1; TRBD2 aligns across 7 bases. The CDR3 extends over 12 amino acids. Trimming at V came to 3 bases and at J to 15 bases, leaving 8 bases not matched to a gene. Germline CDR1 SEHNR, CDR2 FQNEAQ (reference sequence). In DNA form, the CDR3 reads TGTGCCAGCAGCTTGGAAAGCGGGATTCGGTTCTTC. As protein: CASSLESGIRFF.

This clonotype was seen only a few times. The rearrangement links TRBV7-2 to TRBJ2-7, with TRBD2 matching over 7 bases. V was clipped by 4 bases and J by 4 bases; unmatched bases: 10. Germline assignment: CDR1 SGHTA and CDR2 FQGNSA. This CDR3 spans 15 amino acids. In DNA, the CDR3 is TGTGCCAGCAGCTCACAACTAGCGCGTCAATACGAGCAGTACTTC. This codes for CASSSQLARQYEQYF.

In its sample, this clonotype was seen a few times. This chain connects TRBV5-1 to TRBJ2-2, with D unresolved. CDR3 length: 13 residues. Germline assignment: CDR1 SGHRS and CDR2 YFSETQ. Between the trimmed V and J ends, which lost 0 bases and 7 bases, there was a span of 7 bases. For the CDR3, the DNA is TGCGCCAGCAGCTTGGATGGCTACGGGGAGCTGTTTTTT. This translates into CASSLDGYGELFF. The full variable domain, completed using reference TRBV5-1 and TRBJ2-2, is KAGVTQTPRYLIKTRGQQVTLSCSPISGHRSVSWYQQTPGQGLQFLFEYFSETQRNKGNFPGRFSGRQFSNSRSEMNVSTLELGDSALYLCASSLDGYGELFFGEGSRLTVL.

This clonotype has ten or more counts. This sequence joins TRBV7-6 and TRBJ2-7, with D unclear. CDR3 length equals 14 residues. From germline, CDR1 is SGHVS and CDR2 FNYEAQ. The V end lost 5 bases, the J end lost 7 bases, and 18 bases lay between the germline ends. CDR3 coding DNA: TGTGCCAGCAGCCCCGACGCCGTAATGCGAGAGCAGTACTTC. Encoded protein: CASSPDAVMREQYF.

A few counts support this clonotype. The rearrangement uses TRBV5-1 and TRBJ2-2; 12 nucleotides align to TRBD2. Germline V gene lookup returns CDR1 SGHRS and CDR2 YFSETQ. J lost 6 bases, V lost 7 bases, and 4 bases had no gene match. The CDR3 runs 14 residues. This CDR3 reads CASSSGRAPGELFF. The DNA for the CDR3 is TGCGCCAGCTCTAGCGGGAGGGCCCCCGGGGAGCTGTTTTTT.

This clonotype has only a few counts. The V and J genes are TRBV4-3 and TRBJ2-5; D is undetermined. The germline gives CDR1 LGHNA, CDR2 YSLEER. The CDR3 length is 15 residues. Trimming pared 2 bases from V and 4 bases from J, leaving 14 bases between. The CDR3: CASSQNPEAVETQYF. In nucleotides, the CDR3 is TGCGCCAGCAGCCAAAACCCTGAGGCAGTAGAGACCCAGTACTTC.

This clonotype has more than one count but fewer than ten. The chain uses TRBV27 and TRBJ2-5; 7 bases match TRBD1. V lost 0 bases, J lost 3 bases, and 10 bases stayed unmatched. The CDR3 has 17 residues. The germline V gene encodes CDR1 MNHEY and CDR2 SMNVEV (reference sequence). CDR3: CASSLSYTGQKKETQYF. CDR3 coding DNA: TGTGCCAGCAGTTTATCGTACACGGGACAGAAAAAAGAGACCCAGTACTTC.

Of note for this clonotype: A much bigger clone sits one base away, suggesting this may be a read error. Because the CDR3 is missing its conserved closing phenylalanine or tryptophan, this is likely a read error. CDR3 DNA: TGCAGTGTTCACGGGAGGGGGCCTGGGGAGAACATTCAGTACTAC. Amino acids: CSVHGRGPGENIQYY. This rearrangement joins TRBV20-1 to TRBJ2-4, with D maybe TRBD2 (8 bases). This CDR3 region has 15 residues. Trimming removed 7 bases at V and 7 bases at J, with 23 bases between. CDR1 and CDR2 (germline): DFQATT, SNEGSKA (reference sequence).

Many counts were recorded for this clonotype. The chain employs TRBV7-2 and TRBJ2-1; D is uncertain. Trimming shortened V by 4 bases and J by 6 bases, and 16 bases separated the two germline ends. This CDR3 comprises 15 residues. CDR1 and CDR2 from the germline V gene are SGHTA and FQGNSA. The CDR3 sequence is CASSYQFVTSNEQFF. For the CDR3, the DNA is TGTGCCAGCAGCTACCAATTCGTAACGTCCAATGAGCAGTTCTTC.

This rearrangement joins TRBV30 to TRBJ2-7; D unresolved. CDR1 is GTSNPN, CDR2 SVGIG, per germline (reference sequence). The CDR3 has 11 residues. Trimming took off 1 base at V and 7 bases at J, with 8 bases between the two ends. The CDR3 reads CAWSGRWEQYF. CDR3 in DNA: TGTGCCTGGAGTGGAAGGTGGGAGCAGTACTTC. The full variable domain, its missing parts supplied by reference TRBV30 and TRBJ2-7, is SQTIHQWPATLVQPVGSPLSLECTVEGTSNPNLYWYRQAAGRGLQLLFYSVGIGQISSEVPQNLSASRPQDRQFILSSKKLLLSDSGFYLCAWSGRWEQYFGPGTRLTVT.

This sequence joins TRBV7-3 and TRBJ2-1; 12 nucleotides agree with TRBD2. Germline CDR1 is SGHTA and CDR2 is FQGTGA. The J segment lost 8 bases and the V segment lost 4 bases, leaving 6 bases of the junction unmatched. The CDR3 consists of 15 residues. In DNA form, the CDR3 reads TGTGCCAGCAGCTCCCGACTAGCGGGAGTGGATGAGCAGTTCTTC. Protein sequence: CASSSRLAGVDEQFF.

There are a few counts of this clonotype. V gene TRBV12-3 or TRBV12-4 combines with J gene TRBJ1-2, with TRBD1 identical over 7 bases. The V segment lost 6 bases and the J segment 7 bases; nucleotides outside the gene matches: 8. This CDR3 has 13 amino acids. The CDR3 coding sequence is TGTGCCAGCAGCAGACAGGGTTCTGCTGGCTACACCTTC. This translates into CASSRQGSAGYTF.

Turning to this clonotype: A much larger clone lies one base from this, so it may be a read error. V and J are TRBV29-1 and TRBJ2-3; TRBD2 matches at 8 bases. Germline CDR1 is SQVTM and CDR2 is ANQGSEA. The CDR3 runs 14 residues. In nucleotides, the CDR3 is TGCAGTAGCGGGTCGGGAGGGAGCACAGATACGCGGTATTTT. Amino acid sequence: CSSGSGGSTDTRYF.

This clonotype has ten or more counts. The chain couples TRBV4-2 to TRBJ2-4; TRBD2 is a possible D gene (6 bases). Trimming pared 1 base from V and 5 bases from J, leaving 12 bases between. The CDR3 consists of 15 residues. Germline loops: CDR1 LGHNA, CDR2 YNFKEQ. As DNA, the CDR3 is TGTGCCAGCAGCCAAGGACTAGTCGTCGAAAACATTCAGTACTTC. It is translated as CASSQGLVVENIQYF.

The chain employs TRBV11-2 and TRBJ2-7; the D gene is possibly TRBD1 (6 bases). The ends were cut back, 5 bases at V and 3 bases at J, with 17 bases in the middle. From germline, CDR1 is SGHAT and CDR2 FQNNGV. The CDR3 consists of 15 residues. The CDR3 sequence: CASSRGTTQGYEQYF. In DNA form, the CDR3 reads TGTGCCAGCAGCAGGGGGACGACCCAAGGCTACGAGCAGTACTTC. Supplemented by reference TRBV11-2 and TRBJ2-7, the full variable domain reads EAGVAQSPRYKIIEKRQSVAFWCNPISGHATLYWYQQILGQGPKLLIQFQNNGVVDDSQLPKDRFSAERLKGVDSTLKIQPAKLEDSAVYLCASSRGTTQGYEQYFGPGTRLTVT.

This clonotype was recorded a few times. The chain uses TRBV11-2 and TRBJ2-5; 12 positions agree with TRBD2. This CDR3 has 18 amino acids. Germline V gene data show CDR1 as SGHAT and CDR2 as FQNNGV. Unmatched junction bases numbered 14, after V lost 5 bases and J lost 4 bases. The CDR3 bases are TGTGCCAGCAGCCCTTCTCGGCTAGCGGGAGGGCCGGGAGAGACCCAGTACTTC. Translation: CASSPSRLAGGPGETQYF.

In its sample, this clonotype was seen a few times. The rearrangement joins TRBV5-1 to TRBJ2-3; 11 nucleotides agree with TRBD2. The CDR3 extends over 16 amino acids. V dropped 4 bases and J dropped 7; count of bases not matched to a gene: 11. Germline V gene lookup returns CDR1 SGHRS and CDR2 YFSETQ. This CDR3 reads CASSPGTSGLTHTQYF. The CDR3 DNA follows: TGCGCCAGCAGCCCCGGGACTAGCGGCCTCACTCATACGCAGTATTTT.

Worth noting for this clonotype: A much larger clone sits a single nucleotide away, making a read error possible. The chain couples TRBV20-1 to TRBJ2-2, with 9 bases that match TRBD2. This CDR3 comprises 15 residues. Germline CDR1 DFQATT, CDR2 SNEGSKA (reference sequence). The CDR3 is CSAQRLAANTRELFF. The CDR3 bases are TGCAGTGCCCAACGACTAGCGGCTAACACCAGGGAGCTGTTTTTT.

This clonotype was seen only a few times. The rearrangement joins TRBV7-9 to TRBJ2-2, with 7 bases lining up with TRBD1. Per the germline V gene, CDR1 is SEHNR and CDR2 is FQNEAQ (reference sequence). The J segment lost 1 base and the V segment lost 7 bases, leaving 9 bases of the junction unmatched. This CDR3 has 16 residues. Here the CDR3 reads CASKLLGQENTGELFF. CDR3 nucleotide sequence: TGTGCCAGCAAGCTCCTAGGACAGGAGAACACCGGGGAGCTGTTTTTT.

As concerns this clonotype: A much larger clone differs by one base, so this may be a read error. The CDR3 loop is CASSLEWELAGKLFF. The CDR3 DNA reads TGTGCCAGCAGCTTAGAGTGGGAGTTGGCCGGGAAGCTGTTTTTT. The chain joins TRBV11-2 to TRBJ2-2, with D possibly matching TRBD2 (5 bases). Germline V CDR1 and CDR2: SGHAT, FQNNGV. This CDR3 is built from 15 residues. Full variable domain (outside the CDR3, taken from reference TRBV11-2 and TRBJ2-2): EAGVAQSPRYKIIEKRQSVAFWCNPISGHATLYWYQQILGQGPKLLIQFQNNGVVDDSQLPKDRFSAERLKGVDSTLKIQPAKLEDSAVYLCASSLEWELAGKLFFGEGSRLTVL.

This clonotype was observed a few times. The rearrangement joins TRBV27 to TRBJ2-1; TRBD1 aligns across 9 bases. Germline assignment: CDR1 MNHEY and CDR2 SMNVEV (reference sequence). V was pared by 3 bases and J by 1 base, with 13 bases of the junction left unmatched. CDR3 length: 19 amino acids. CDR3 sequence reads: CASSFAGTGTIGSYNEQFF. The CDR3 DNA is TGTGCCAGCAGTTTTGCAGGGACAGGGACTATAGGGTCCTACAATGAGCAGTTCTTC.

This chain uses TRBV5-1 with TRBJ2-7, with TRBD1 as a possible D gene (5 bases). The CDR3 loop spans 15 amino acids. Trimming took off 0 bases at V and 3 bases at J, with 13 bases between the two ends. Germline V CDR1 and CDR2: SGHRS, YFSETQ. The CDR3 spells CASSLGLDSGYEQYF. CDR3 in DNA: TGCGCCAGCAGCTTGGGCCTAGACAGTGGCTACGAGCAGTACTTC.